The 27 T cell receptor beta chains listed next were all sequenced from one sample in a study of blood T cell repertoires in COVID-19. The table came from immunoSEQ multiplex PCR; TCRdb's copy has only in-frame clones and leaves some out. The table includes hundreds of thousands of clones, 80% to 90% detected once. The material sequenced was PBMCs or T cells enriched from blood (not recorded which). The receptors here all came from a woman between 18 and 29 years old who had recovered from COVID-19.

The rearrangement uses TRBV6-5 and TRBJ2-3; 8 positions match TRBD1. Unmatched junction bases numbered 9, after V lost 6 bases and J lost 7 bases. The CDR3 has 14 residues. The V gene's germline CDR1 is MNHEY and CDR2 SVGAGI. Here the CDR3 DNA reads TGTGCCAGCAGGGCGGGACAGGATGCATATACGCAGTATTTT. It encodes CASRAGQDAYTQYF.

With regard to this clone: Other DNA sequences of this sample code for an identical CDR3. The gene calls are TRBV2 and TRBJ1-2, with D tentatively TRBD1 (6 bases). The CDR3 has 11 residues. The germline V gene has CDR1 SNHLY and CDR2 FYNNEI. V was shortened by 7 bases and J by 7 bases, with 10 bases between the two germline ends. This CDR3 is CASNRDGGYTF. CDR3 nucleotide sequence: TGTGCCAGCAACAGGGACGGTGGCTACACCTTC. The entire variable domain, with the rest obtained from reference TRBV2 and TRBJ1-2, is as follows: EPEVTQTPSHQVTQMGQEVILRCVPISNHLYFYWYRQILGQKVEFLVSFYNNEISEKSEIFDDQFSVERPDGSNFTLKIRSTKLEDSAMYFCASNRDGGYTFGSGTRLTVV.

This clone appeared a single time. The chain links TRBV18 to TRBJ2-7; 9 nucleotides agree with TRBD2. Germline-derived CDR1 and CDR2 are KGHSH and LQKENI. CDR3 length: 14 amino acids. J lost 2 bases, V lost 6 bases, and 5 bases had no gene match. This chain's CDR3 is CASSQGLAPYEQYF. DNA of the CDR3: TGTGCCAGCTCGCAGGGACTAGCCCCCTACGAGCAGTACTTC.

The chain joins TRBV28 to TRBJ1-5; D gene ambiguous. Germline CDR1 is MDHEN and CDR2 is SYDVKM. V shed 5 bases and J shed 4 bases, with 6 bases lying between them. This CDR3 comprises 12 residues. The CDR3 sequence is CASSPGNQPQHF. The CDR3 region has the DNA TGTGCCAGCAGTCCGGGGAATCAGCCCCAGCATTTT.

This clone was recorded a few times. This CDR3 reads CASSPAGLGSPLHF. In DNA, the CDR3 is TGTGCCAGCAGCCCCGCGGGGTTAGGTTCACCCCTCCACTTT. V usage is TRBV7-3 and J usage is TRBJ1-6; D call uncertain. V lost 5 bases and J 9 bases, leaving 14 bases between the germline ends. The germline gives CDR1 SGHTA, CDR2 FQGTGA. CDR3 length: 14 residues.

This clone came up once. The chain is built from TRBV15 and TRBJ1-5; no clear D. V gave up 3 bases and J gave up 6 bases, with 12 bases separating them. The CDR3 totals 14 residues. CDR1 and CDR2 from the germline V gene are LNHNV and YYDKDF (reference sequence). The CDR3 reads CATSSGGRVQPQHF. The DNA of the CDR3 is TGTGCCACCAGCAGTGGAGGGAGGGTTCAGCCCCAGCATTTT. The variable domain in full, completed from reference TRBV15 and TRBJ1-5, reads DAMVIQNPRYQVTQFGKPVTLSCSQTLNHNVMYWYQQKSSQAPKLLFHYYDKDFNNEADTPDNFQSRRPNTSFCFLDIRSPGLGDTAMYLCATSSGGRVQPQHFGDGTRLSIL.

The rearrangement uses TRBV12-5 and TRBJ1-5; possibly TRBD1 for D (6 bases). The CDR3 loop spans 17 amino acids. Trimming removed 0 bases at V and 5 bases at J, with 17 bases between. Germline CDR1 and CDR2: LGHNT and FRNRAP. The CDR3 loop is CASGLVLGGLGDQPQHF. In nucleotides, the CDR3 is TGTGCTAGTGGTTTGGTACTAGGGGGATTGGGGGATCAGCCCCAGCATTTT. Together with reference TRBV12-5 and TRBJ1-5, the CDR3 gives the full variable domain: DARVTQTPRHKVTEMGQEVTMRCQPILGHNTVFWYRQTMMQGLELLAYFRNRAPLDDSGMPKDRFSAEMPDATLATLKIQPSEPRDSAVYFCASGLVLGGLGDQPQHFGDGTRLSIL.

V gene TRBV25-1 combines with J gene TRBJ2-5, with a weak D call TRBD2 (5 bases). Trimming took off 3 bases at V and 2 bases at J, with 7 bases between the two ends. The CDR3 covers 13 residues. The germline V gene encodes CDR1 MGHDK and CDR2 SYGVNS. The CDR3 reads CASSDSGQETQYF. Here the CDR3 DNA reads TGTGCCAGCAGTGACAGCGGACAAGAGACCCAGTACTTC.

The chain links TRBV4-1 to TRBJ1-5, with 11 positions matching TRBD1. From germline, CDR1 is MGHRA and CDR2 YSYEKL. This CDR3 has 21 amino acids. The V segment lost 0 bases and the J segment 7 bases; nucleotides outside the gene matches: 20. This CDR3 reads CASSQEMRTGGWNSGWQPQHF. CDR3 DNA: TGCGCCAGCAGCCAAGAAATGAGGACAGGGGGCTGGAATTCCGGGTGGCAGCCCCAGCATTTT.

The chain carries TRBV19 and TRBJ1-1; 9 nucleotides agree with TRBD1. From germline, CDR1 is LNHDA and CDR2 SQIVND (reference sequence). The CDR3 length is 13 residues. The trim removed 7 bases at V and 4 bases at J, leaving 4 bases unmatched. The CDR3 region is CASNEDRGTEAFF. DNA of the CDR3: TGTGCCAGTAACGAGGACAGGGGCACTGAAGCTTTCTTT.

V gene TRBV9 combines with J gene TRBJ2-1; 8 positions agree with TRBD2. This CDR3 region has 16 residues. From germline, CDR1 is SGDLS and CDR2 YYNGEE. V lost 2 bases, J lost 4 bases, and 8 bases stayed unmatched. The CDR3 sequence is CASSVQLADDYNEQFF. CDR3 nucleotides: TGTGCCAGCAGCGTTCAACTAGCGGACGATTACAATGAGCAGTTCTTC.

The genes are TRBV5-6 and TRBJ1-2; D gene uncertain. Germline CDR1 is SGHDT and CDR2 is YYEEEE. V lost 2 bases and J 3 bases, leaving 8 bases between the germline ends. The CDR3 contains 13 residues. The CDR3 DNA is TGTGCCAGCAGCTTTCTACTTGACTATGGCTACACCTTC. Translated: CASSFLLDYGYTF.

Concerning this clone: Sequence at one end of the junction differs from germline and may be a read error. The V call is TRBV7-7, the J call TRBJ2-5, with D possibly matching TRBD1 (5 bases). The CDR3 spans 17 residues. The V gene's germline CDR1 is SSHAT and CDR2 FNYEAQ (reference sequence). This chain's CDR3 is CASSSDISQIGQETQYF. The CDR3 DNA sequence: TGTGCTAGCAGCTCGGACATCTCTCAGATAGGACAAGAGACCCAGTACTTC.

This clone was recorded only once. The gene calls are TRBV6-5 and TRBJ2-5, with D possibly TRBD2 on 6 matching bases. Germline CDR1 and CDR2: MNHEY and SVGAGI. This CDR3 spans 14 amino acids. Trimming removed 6 bases at V and 1 base at J, with 12 bases between. The CDR3 here is CASRRGTFQETQYF. The CDR3 DNA reads as TGTGCCAGCAGGCGTGGGACTTTCCAAGAGACCCAGTACTTC.

The CDR3 protein is CASSPGGVQPQHF. The CDR3 nucleotides read TGCGCCAGCAGCCCGGGGGGGGTTCAGCCCCAGCATTTT. The chain carries TRBV10-2 and TRBJ1-5, with D maybe TRBD1 (5 bases). The germline gives CDR1 WSHSY, CDR2 SAAADI. There are 13 residues in the CDR3. Trimming took off 6 bases at V and 6 bases at J, with 12 bases between the two ends.

The gene calls are TRBV2 and TRBJ1-3, with 7 nucleotides matching TRBD1. The V segment lost 1 base and the J segment 1 base; nucleotides outside the gene matches: 1. This CDR3 is built from 15 residues. Germline V gene lookup returns CDR1 SNHLY and CDR2 FYNNEI. CDR3 DNA sequence: TGTGCCAGCAGTGAAGGGGACAGATCTGGAAACACCATATATTTT. Its translation: CASSEGDRSGNTIYF.

This sequence joins TRBV3-1 (or the pseudogene TRBV3-2) and TRBJ2-7; 11 bases are shared with TRBD2. With 4 bases clipped from V and 3 bases from J, the junction kept 8 bases outside the gene matches. This CDR3 has 16 residues. The V gene's germline CDR1 is LGHDT and CDR2 YNNKEL (reference sequence). The CDR3 loop is CASSPPGTSGYYEQYF. The DNA for the CDR3 is TGTGCCAGCAGCCCTCCCGGGACTAGCGGATACTACGAGCAGTACTTC.

This clone was counted only a few times. The gene calls are TRBV2 and TRBJ1-1; D is ambiguous. CDR1 and CDR2 from the germline V gene are SNHLY and FYNNEI. The V end lost 6 bases, the J end lost 1 base, and 9 bases lay between the germline ends. The CDR3 extends over 13 amino acids. The CDR3 nucleotides are TGTGCCAGCAGGACGGGAGCGAACACTGAAGCTTTCTTT. The encoded protein is CASRTGANTEAFF.

This clone has just one count. This sequence joins TRBV5-1 and TRBJ2-1; 13 bases map to TRBD2. The CDR3 sequence is 17 residues long. V was pared by 4 bases and J by 5 bases, with 9 bases of the junction left unmatched. The germline CDR1 and CDR2 sequences are SGHRS and YFSETQ. The CDR3 sequence is CASSPNPTSGGDNEQFF. In DNA, the CDR3 is TGCGCCAGCAGCCCTAACCCCACTAGCGGGGGGGACAATGAGCAGTTCTTC.

The rearrangement uses TRBV15 and TRBJ1-2; 9 nucleotides agree with TRBD1. V shed 5 bases and J 1 base; nucleotides not matched to a gene: 11. Germline lookup yields CDR1 LNHNV and CDR2 YYDKDF (reference sequence). The CDR3 length is 17 residues. The CDR3 region is CATSGEPQGALNYGYTF. Written as DNA, the CDR3 is TGTGCCACCAGCGGGGAACCACAGGGGGCTCTTAACTATGGCTACACCTTC.

This chain joins TRBV2 and TRBJ1-2; 9 bases match TRBD1. Trimming took 3 bases from V and 9 from J; bases not matched to a gene: 11. The germline V gene encodes CDR1 SNHLY and CDR2 FYNNEI. CDR3 size: 15 residues. The CDR3 spells CASSELLGTGLSYTF. In DNA, the CDR3 is TGTGCCAGCAGTGAGCTCCTAGGGACAGGGCTGAGCTACACCTTC.

The chain employs TRBV16 and TRBJ1-1; D gene uncertain. V lost 8 bases to trimming and J lost 4 bases, with 8 bases between them. The CDR3 has 11 amino acids. The germline gives CDR1 KGHSY, CDR2 FQNENV. The CDR3 region is CASHHGTEAFF. CDR3 coding DNA: TGTGCCAGCCACCACGGCACTGAAGCTTTCTTT. Full variable domain (remainder filled in from reference TRBV16 and TRBJ1-1): GEEVAQTPKHLVRGEGQKAKLYCAPIKGHSYVFWYQQVLKNEFKFLISFQNENVFDETGMPKERFSAKCLPNSPCSLEIQATKLEDSAVYFCASHHGTEAFFGQGTRLTVV.

V gene TRBV5-1 combines with J gene TRBJ2-5, with D tentatively TRBD1 (6 bases). Trimming cost V 4 bases and J 1 base, with 8 bases left between them. This CDR3 contains 13 residues. Germline CDR1 and CDR2: SGHRS and YFSETQ. The CDR3 coding sequence is TGCGCCAGCAGCAAGGACAGCCAAGAGACCCAGTACTTC. This encodes CASSKDSQETQYF.

The rearrangement links TRBV5-1 to TRBJ2-7; TRBD1 aligns across 9 bases. The CDR3 is 14 amino acids. V dropped 4 bases and J dropped 3; count of bases not matched to a gene: 5. CDR1 SGHRS and CDR2 YFSETQ come from the germline V gene. CDR3 nucleotide sequence: TGCGCCAGCAGCAGGGGACAGGGACTCTACGAGCAGTACTTC. It specifies CASSRGQGLYEQYF.

The genes are TRBV27 and TRBJ2-5; tentatively, D is TRBD1 (5 bases). This CDR3 contains 16 residues. Germline lookup yields CDR1 MNHEY and CDR2 SMNVEV (reference sequence). The V gene lost 4 bases and the J gene lost 1 base, with 16 bases spanning the gap. CDR3 in amino acids: CASSWGTGRGQETQYF. The DNA of the CDR3 is TGTGCCAGCAGTTGGGGAACAGGCCGTGGCCAAGAGACCCAGTACTTC.

This chain connects TRBV28 to TRBJ2-1, with TRBD1 matching 8 bases. Germline V gene lookup returns CDR1 MDHEN and CDR2 SYDVKM. Trimming cost V 5 bases and J 10 bases; bases outside gene matches: 7. The CDR3 loop spans 13 amino acids. This chain's CDR3 is CASSPGGPGEQFF. The CDR3 nucleotides are TGTGCCAGCAGTCCAGGGGGCCCAGGCGAGCAGTTCTTC. Full variable domain (missing parts from reference TRBV28 and TRBJ2-1): DVKVTQSSRYLVKRTGEKVFLECVQDMDHENMFWYRQDPGLGLRLIYFSYDVKMKEKGDIPEGYSVSREKKERFSLILESASTNQTSMYLCASSPGGPGEQFFGPGTRLTVL.

V gene TRBV5-1 combines with J gene TRBJ2-4; D call uncertain. V lost 2 bases and J 5 bases, leaving 11 bases between the germline ends. Germline V lookup: CDR1 SGHRS, CDR2 YFSETQ. The CDR3 covers 14 residues. CDR3 nucleotide sequence: TGCGCCAGCAGCTTTGGGCAGATGCAAAACATTCAGTACTTC. Protein product: CASSFGQMQNIQYF. The full variable domain, completed using reference TRBV5-1 and TRBJ2-4, is KAGVTQTPRYLIKTRGQQVTLSCSPISGHRSVSWYQQTPGQGLQFLFEYFSETQRNKGNFPGRFSGRQFSNSRSEMNVSTLELGDSALYLCASSFGQMQNIQYFGAGTRLSVL.